The next 8 T cell receptor beta chains were all read from a single sample in a study of response to subunit inactivated influenza vaccine. Each CDR3 protein is one row after TCRdb ran MiXCR on the RT-PCR reads. The sample lists fewer than 700,000 distinct CDR3 sequences; under 15% were seen once. The sample was PBMCs from blood, taken about 40 days after vaccination. The receptors derive from a man aged 45-60 years who received an inactivated influenza vaccine.

This clonotype turned up a few times. This chain connects TRBV29-1 to TRBJ2-4; D ambiguous. The ends were cut back, 4 bases at V and 2 bases at J, with 21 bases in the middle. Germline V gene data show CDR1 as SQVTM and CDR2 as ANQGSEA. The CDR3 totals 17 residues. This CDR3 is CSVVHARPHGSKNIQYF. The CDR3 nucleotides read TGCAGCGTTGTTCATGCGAGGCCTCATGGGTCCAAAAACATTCAGTACTTC.

The chain combines TRBV20-1 with TRBJ2-1; 10 positions match TRBD2. Germline lookup yields CDR1 DFQATT and CDR2 SNEGSKA (reference sequence). This CDR3 region has 14 residues. J gave up 3 bases and V 8 bases, and 7 bases lay outside the gene matches. DNA for the CDR3: TGCAGTACCCCCAGCGGGAGGGGCTACAATGAGCAGTTCTTC. Protein product: CSTPSGRGYNEQFF.

Many counts were recorded for this clonotype. The chain uses TRBV9 and TRBJ2-7, with D maybe TRBD1 (5 bases). CDR3 length equals 12 residues. Per the germline V gene, CDR1 is SGDLS and CDR2 is YYNGEE. The V gene lost 3 bases and the J gene lost 6 bases, with 10 bases spanning the gap. This CDR3 reads CASSATRGEQYF. CDR3 DNA: TGTGCCAGCAGCGCCACAAGGGGCGAGCAGTACTTC.

This clonotype was detected ten times or more. The V call is TRBV20-1, the J call TRBJ1-1; no definite D call. Germline V CDR1 and CDR2: DFQATT, SNEGSKA (reference sequence). Trimming shortened V by 6 bases and J by 0 bases, and 8 bases separated the two germline ends. This CDR3 is 12 amino acids long. The CDR3 is CSAKHMNTEAFF. In DNA form, the CDR3 reads TGCAGTGCCAAGCACATGAACACTGAAGCTTTCTTT.

This chain connects TRBV4-3 to TRBJ2-5; 8 bases match TRBD1. CDR1 and CDR2 from the germline V gene are LGHNA and YSLEER. There are 16 residues in the CDR3. Trimming removed 0 bases from V and 4 bases from J; junction bases left unmatched: 7. The CDR3 coding sequence is TGCGCCAGCAGCCAAGAACGGACAGGGACCCCAGAGACCCAGTACTTC. This gives the protein CASSQERTGTPETQYF.

This clonotype was observed a few times. The chain combines TRBV10-3 with TRBJ1-1, with D hard to call. The CDR3 consists of 11 residues. The V and J ends lost 8 bases and 2 bases respectively, with 6 bases between them. Germline V gives CDR1 ENHRY, CDR2 SYGVKD. The CDR3 DNA reads as TGTGCCATCGGACGTAACACTGAAGCTTTCTTT. It codes for CAIGRNTEAFF.

The V call is TRBV7-2, the J call TRBJ2-1; D unclear. With 0 bases removed from V and 0 bases from J, the gap between germline ends came to 12 bases. This CDR3 contains 17 residues. Germline CDR1 reads SGHTA; CDR2 reads FQGNSA. In nucleotides, the CDR3 is TGTGCCAGCAGCTTAGCTGGGGTAGGCCTCTCCTACAATGAGCAGTTCTTC. Amino acids: CASSLAGVGLSYNEQFF.

The genes are TRBV5-4 and TRBJ2-1; a weak D match, TRBD2 (6 bases). V gave up 0 bases and J gave up 3 bases, with 13 bases separating them. The germline gives CDR1 SGHNT, CDR2 YYREEE (reference sequence). This CDR3 comprises 16 residues. CDR3 sequence reads: CASSLASGLGYNEQFF. In DNA form, the CDR3 reads TGTGCCAGCAGCTTGGCCAGCGGGTTAGGCTACAATGAGCAGTTCTTC. Drawing the rest from reference TRBV5-4 and TRBJ2-1, the complete variable domain is ETGVTQSPTHLIKTRGQQVTLRCSSQSGHNTVSWYQQALGQGPQFIFQYYREEENGRGNFPPRFSGLQFPNYSSELNVNALELDDSALYLCASSLASGLGYNEQFFGPGTRLTVL.